This T cell receptor (beta chain) was profiled in a study of cytomegalovirus exposure and HLA in healthy donors. This CDR3 contains 14 residues. The V segment lost 4 bases and the J segment 7 bases; nucleotides outside the gene matches: 10. CDR1 and CDR2 (germline): MGHDK, SYGVNS. Repertoires were generated with immunoSEQ multiplex PCR, while TCRdb's copy carries only in-frame clones and drops some. Seen here are some 250,000 clones, around 91% observed once, and the top ten hold roughly 0.4%. The sequence derives from a woman aged 18-29 years in good health and CMV-seronegative. The gene calls are TRBV25-1 and TRBJ2-7; TRBD2 matches at 7 bases. Material: PBMCs. CDR3 nucleotides: TGTGCCAGCAGTGTACCGGGACTCGGGGGGGAGCAGTACTTC. It specifies CASSVPGLGGEQYF.